This record concerns one TCR beta chain sequence. Its antigen is not known. The data are from a study of T cells in localized non-small cell lung cancer. Findings and limits, study-wide: Within adjacent lung there appeared a median 57 of the top 100 tumor clones. Among the tissues sampled, uninvolved adjacent lung had the highest T cell clonality, above tumor. Longer survival (overall) was linked to higher T cell density in blood.

Generated by immunoSEQ multiplex PCR, the TCRdb table keeps only in-frame clones and is missing some. The table lists about 1,800 clones, more than 15% of them singletons, with just over 14% in the top ten. Material: normal lung tissue next to the tumor, obtained before any cancer treatment. The source is a man aged 35 to 69 with stage II squamous cell lung carcinoma.

CDR3 amino acids: CASSRRRGGDTEAFF. DNA of the CDR3: TGTGCCAGCAGCCGACGCAGGGGAGGGGACACTGAAGCTTTCTTT. This rearrangement joins TRBV6-8 to TRBJ1-1; a weak D match, TRBD1 (6 bases). V shed 6 bases and J shed 3 bases, with 17 bases lying between them. CDR3 length equals 15 residues. Germline lookup yields CDR1 MNHGY and CDR2 SAAAGT.